The 14 T cell receptor beta chains in this list originate from one sample, sequenced in a study of CXCR3-negative and CXCR3-positive naive CD8 T cells. The libraries of TRB cDNA were prepared using 5' RACE with UMI labels. Reanalyzing the 5' RACE reads, TCRdb keeps one entry per CDR3 protein, without DNA. In all, the sample yields some 50,000 distinct CDR3 sequences. Source material: naive CXCR3- CD8+ T cells from blood. Documented subset: CD45RO-CCR7+CD27+CD95- naive CD8+ T cells lacking CXCR3 (TNR3-). These TCRs come from a human donor in good health. Some clones in this sample may be carry-over from other donors' samples.

V and J are TRBV15 and TRBJ2-3; without DNA, the TCRdb call of TRBD2 cannot be checked. This CDR3 is 13 amino acids long. Germline CDR1 LNHNV, CDR2 YYDKDF (reference sequence). The chain's CDR3 is CATRKRGTDTQYF.

The chain carries TRBV6-4 and TRBJ2-2. The CDR3 totals 14 residues. Germline CDR1 MRHNA, CDR2 SNTAGT. This chain's CDR3 is CASSDRGDTGELFF.

The chain carries TRBV20-1 and TRBJ2-7; the TRBD1 assignment by TCRdb is unverifiable without DNA. Germline values: CDR1 DFQATT, CDR2 SNEGSKA (reference sequence). The CDR3 loop spans 14 amino acids. The CDR3 reads CSARDSRGTYEQYF.

The V and J genes are TRBV28 and TRBJ2-5; TCRdb's D gene call, TRBD2, goes unchecked for lack of DNA. In germline, CDR1 is MDHEN, CDR2 SYDVKM. The CDR3 consists of 17 residues. The CDR3 protein is CASSFESGPGRQETQYF.

The J gene is TRBJ2-3, the V gene TRBV28; TCRdb designates TRBD1, a call that cannot be tested without DNA. This CDR3 region has 14 residues. The germline V gene has CDR1 MDHEN and CDR2 SYDVKM. CDR3 sequence reads: CAILRERGTDTQYF. The complete variable domain, with remaining parts taken from reference TRBV28 and TRBJ2-3, reads DVKVTQSSRYLVKRTGEKVFLECVQDMDHENMFWYRQDPGLGLRLIYFSYDVKMKEKGDIPEGYSVSREKKERFSLILESASTNQTSMYLCAILRERGTDTQYFGPGTRLTVL.

V and J are TRBV4-2 and TRBJ2-5; TCRdb picks TRBD2, but there is no DNA to check that call. CDR1 and CDR2 (germline): LGHNA, YNFKEQ. This CDR3 region has 17 residues. The CDR3 sequence: CASSQDQSGGLEETQYF.

The rearrangement joins TRBV20-1 to TRBJ2-7; as DNA is missing, the TRBD1 call by TCRdb cannot be tested. The CDR3 has 16 residues. Germline V gene lookup returns CDR1 DFQATT and CDR2 SNEGSKA (reference sequence). CDR3: CSARTPLQGAGYEQYF.

The rearrangement uses TRBV29-1 and TRBJ2-7; with no DNA, the TCRdb D assignment of TRBD2 cannot be verified. There are 19 residues in the CDR3. Germline V gives CDR1 SQVTM, CDR2 ANQGSEA. The CDR3 is CSVEDPSRGLAGISGEQYF.

The genes are TRBV29-1 and TRBJ1-3. This CDR3 is built from 14 residues. CDR1 and CDR2 from the germline V gene are SQVTM and ANQGSEA. The CDR3 loop reads CSVDFMGSGNTIYF.

The chain joins TRBV7-2 to TRBJ2-1. The length of the CDR3 is 12 residues. Germline CDR1 and CDR2: SGHTA and FQGNSA. The CDR3 protein is CASSLFTNEQFF.

The V gene is TRBV28, the J gene TRBJ2-5; absent DNA, TCRdb's TRBD2 call cannot be checked. Germline V gene data show CDR1 as MDHEN and CDR2 as SYDVKM. CDR3 length equals 13 residues. The CDR3 here is CASSRPAQETQYF.

This sequence joins TRBV14 and TRBJ2-7; the D call of TRBD2 rests on TCRdb alone, since no DNA is present to check it. Germline CDR1 and CDR2: SGHDN and FVKESK. This CDR3 region has 16 residues. The CDR3 loop reads CASSQQTSGTSYEQYF. Complete variable domain (other parts from reference TRBV14 and TRBJ2-7): EAGVTQFPSHSVIEKGQTVTLRCDPISGHDNLYWYRRVMGKEIKFLLHFVKESKQDESGMPNNRFLAERTGGTYSTLKVQPAELEDSGVYFCASSQQTSGTSYEQYFGPGTRLTVT.

J is TRBJ2-5 and V is TRBV28; TCRdb's D call, TRBD1, is unchecked because there is no DNA. The germline V gene has CDR1 MDHEN and CDR2 SYDVKM. The CDR3 is 12 residues long. CDR3 in amino acids: CAGGGFQETQYF. The full variable domain, completed using reference TRBV28 and TRBJ2-5, is DVKVTQSSRYLVKRTGEKVFLECVQDMDHENMFWYRQDPGLGLRLIYFSYDVKMKEKGDIPEGYSVSREKKERFSLILESASTNQTSMYLCAGGGFQETQYFGPGTRLLVL.

This rearrangement joins TRBV27 to TRBJ2-1; without DNA, the TCRdb call of TRBD1 cannot be checked. This CDR3 is built from 13 residues. Per the germline V gene, CDR1 is MNHEY and CDR2 is SMNVEV (reference sequence). CDR3 residues: CASSLSGAHEQFF.